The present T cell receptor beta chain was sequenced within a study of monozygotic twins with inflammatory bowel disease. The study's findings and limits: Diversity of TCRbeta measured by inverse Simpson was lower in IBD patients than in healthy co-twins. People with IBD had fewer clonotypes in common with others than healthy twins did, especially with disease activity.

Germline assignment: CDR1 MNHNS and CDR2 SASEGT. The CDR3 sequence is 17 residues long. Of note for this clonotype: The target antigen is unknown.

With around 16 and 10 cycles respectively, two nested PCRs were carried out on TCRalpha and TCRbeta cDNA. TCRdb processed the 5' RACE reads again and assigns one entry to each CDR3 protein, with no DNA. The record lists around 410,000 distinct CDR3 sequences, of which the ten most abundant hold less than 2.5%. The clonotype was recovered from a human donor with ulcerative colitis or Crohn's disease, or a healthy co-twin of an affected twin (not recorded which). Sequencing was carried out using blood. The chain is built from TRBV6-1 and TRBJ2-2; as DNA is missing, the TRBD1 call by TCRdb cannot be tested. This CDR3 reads CASSTGGSGYLTGELFF.